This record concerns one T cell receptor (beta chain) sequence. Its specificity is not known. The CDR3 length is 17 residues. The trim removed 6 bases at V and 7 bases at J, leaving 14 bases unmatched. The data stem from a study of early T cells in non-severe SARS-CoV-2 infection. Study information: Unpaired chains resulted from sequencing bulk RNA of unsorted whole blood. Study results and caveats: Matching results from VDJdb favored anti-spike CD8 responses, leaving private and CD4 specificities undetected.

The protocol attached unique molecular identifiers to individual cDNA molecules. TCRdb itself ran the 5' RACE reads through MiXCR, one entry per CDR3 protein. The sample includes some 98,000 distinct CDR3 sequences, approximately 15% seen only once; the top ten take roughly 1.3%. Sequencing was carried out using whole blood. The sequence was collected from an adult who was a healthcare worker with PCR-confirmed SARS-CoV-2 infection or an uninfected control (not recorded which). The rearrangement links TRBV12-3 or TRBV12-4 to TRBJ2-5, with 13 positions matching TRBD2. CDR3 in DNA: TGTGCCAGCAGCCTCGGGACTAGCGGGGATTTTGTCGGGACCCAGTACTTC. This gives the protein CASSLGTSGDFVGTQYF.